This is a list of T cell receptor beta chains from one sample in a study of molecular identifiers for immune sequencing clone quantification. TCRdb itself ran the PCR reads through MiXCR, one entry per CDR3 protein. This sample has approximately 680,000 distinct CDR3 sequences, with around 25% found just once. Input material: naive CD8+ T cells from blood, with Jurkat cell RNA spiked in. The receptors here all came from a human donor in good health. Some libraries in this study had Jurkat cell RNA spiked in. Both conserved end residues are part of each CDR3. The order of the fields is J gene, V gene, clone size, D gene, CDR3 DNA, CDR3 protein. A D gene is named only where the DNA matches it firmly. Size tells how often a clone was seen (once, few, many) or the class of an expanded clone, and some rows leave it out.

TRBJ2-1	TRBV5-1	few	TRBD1	TGCGCCAGCAGCCCCTCGGACAGGACTTTAAGCGGTGGTAGGAGCAATGAGCAGTTCTTC	CASSPSDRTLSGGRSNEQFF
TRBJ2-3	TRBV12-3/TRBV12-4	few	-	TGTGCCAGCAGTTTTGATAGGGGCCGGGATACGCAGTGTTTT	CASSFDRGRDTQCF
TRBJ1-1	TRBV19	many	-	TGTGCCAGTAGTATAGCCTCCACTGAAGCTTTCTTT	CASSIASTEAFF
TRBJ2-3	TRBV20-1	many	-	TGCAGTGCTTTCATGACAGATACGCAGTATTTT	CSAFMTDTQYF
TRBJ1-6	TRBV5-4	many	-	TGTGCCAGCAGCTTGGCCCCACGGACTAACTATAATTCACCCCTCCACTTT	CASSLAPRTNYNSPLHF
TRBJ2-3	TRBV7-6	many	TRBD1	TGTGCCAGCAGCCTACAGGGGATAGATACGCAGTATTTT	CASSLQGIDTQYF
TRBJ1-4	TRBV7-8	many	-	TGTGCCAGCAGCTCGCCGGATGAAACACTGTTTTTT	CASSSPDETLFF
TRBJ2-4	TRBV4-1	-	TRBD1	TGCGCCAGCAGCCAAGGGACAGGGCTAGCCATCCCCATTCAGTACTTC	CASSQGTGLAIPIQYF
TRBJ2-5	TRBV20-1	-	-	TGCAGTGCTAGAGGGGGCTCGAGGGAGACCCAGTACTTC	CSARGGSRETQYF
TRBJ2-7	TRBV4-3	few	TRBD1	TGCGCCAGCAGCCAAGATAGTGCAGGGGGCAGCTACGAGCAGTACTTC	CASSQDSAGGSYEQYF
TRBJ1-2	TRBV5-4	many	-	TGTGCCAGCAGCTTTTGGGGTTCCCCTGGCTACACCTTC	CASSFWGSPGYTF
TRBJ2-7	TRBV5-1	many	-	TGCGCCAGCAGCGAGGAGAACAGCTCCTACGAGCAGTACTTC	CASSEENSSYEQYF
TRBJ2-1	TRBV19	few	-	TGTGCCAGTAGTTGGGACGCCTCCTACAATGAGCAGTTCTTC	CASSWDASYNEQFF
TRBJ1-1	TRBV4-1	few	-	TGCGCCAGCAGCCACACAGCCGGACAAGCCGCTGAAGCTTTCTTT	CASSHTAGQAAEAFF
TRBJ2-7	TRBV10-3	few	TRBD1	TGTGCCATCAGAGCTGGGGACAGGACAGTCTACGAGCAGTACTTC	CAIRAGDRTVYEQYF
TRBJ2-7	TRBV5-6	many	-	TGTGCCAGCAACCCGAGGCAGGACTACGAGCAGTACTTC	CASNPRQDYEQYF
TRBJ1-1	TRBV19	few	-	TGTGCCAGTACCCAGGGGACCGTTATCTCCCCGAACACTGAAGCTTTCTTT	CASTQGTVISPNTEAFF
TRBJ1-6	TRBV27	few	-	TGTGCCAGCAGTTTCTGGAATTCACCCCTCCACTTT	CASSFWNSPLHF
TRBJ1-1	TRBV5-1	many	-	TGCGCCAGCAGCGAAGGATCCCAGCTTGGGGCTTTCTTT	CASSEGSQLGAFF
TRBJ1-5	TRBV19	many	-	TGTGCCAGTGCCTTGGGGCTGAAGCCCCAGCATTTT	CASALGLKPQHF
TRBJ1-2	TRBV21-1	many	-	TGTGCCAGCAGCAAAACCTCCGTACGAGAATGGAACTATGGCTACACCTTC	CASSKTSVREWNYGYTF
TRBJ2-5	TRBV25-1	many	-	TGTGCCAGCAGTGAGACAGCGAGATTACAAGAGACCCAGTACTTC	CASSETARLQETQYF
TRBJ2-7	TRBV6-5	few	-	TGTGCCAGCTGGGGAGCGGGCTACGAGCAGTACTTC	CASWGAGYEQYF
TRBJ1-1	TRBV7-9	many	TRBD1	TGTGCCAGCAGCCCCGACAGGGAAGGGTGGGGGAACACTGAAGCTTTCTTT	CASSPDREGWGNTEAFF
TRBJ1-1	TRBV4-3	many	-	TGCGCCAGCAGCCAAGACGCCAGGGTAGCGAACACTGAAGCTTTCTTT	CASSQDARVANTEAFF
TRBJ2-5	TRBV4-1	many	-	TGCGCCAGCAGCCAAGTTCCAGCTCAAGAGACCCAGTACTTC	CASSQVPAQETQYF
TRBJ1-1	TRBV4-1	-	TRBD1	TGCGCCAGCAGCCAAGATGGACAGGGGGACACTGAAGCTTTCTTT	CASSQDGQGDTEAFF
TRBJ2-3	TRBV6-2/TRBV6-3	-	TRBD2	TGTGCCAGCAGTTACCCGCTAGCGGGGTTAGATACGCAGTATTTT	CASSYPLAGLDTQYF
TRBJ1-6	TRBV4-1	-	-	TGCGCCGGGGGAGGGGCACAACTTAATTCACCCCTCCACTTT	CAGGGAQLNSPLHF
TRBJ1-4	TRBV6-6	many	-	TGTGCCAGCAGATCCGGAGGGCTCACTAATGAAAAACTGTTTTTT	CASRSGGLTNEKLFF
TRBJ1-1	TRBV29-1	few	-	TGCGGCGTTTCTAGTCCCGGGAGGTTCGATGAAGCTTTCTTT	CGVSSPGRFDEAFF
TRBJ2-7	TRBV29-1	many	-	TGCAGCGCCCAAGGACTAAATTTCGGCGAGCAGTACTTC	CSAQGLNFGEQYF
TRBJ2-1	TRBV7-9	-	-	TGTGCCAGCAGCTTCGGCGGCGACTACAATGAGCAGTTCTTC	CASSFGGDYNEQFF
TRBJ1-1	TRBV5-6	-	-	TGTGCCAGCAGCTTGGGGGTATACACTGAAGCTTTCTTT	CASSLGVYTEAFF
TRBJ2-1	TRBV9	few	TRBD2	TGTGCCAGCAGCGAGCGGCCCGGGACTAACTACTACAATGAGCAGTTCTTC	CASSERPGTNYYNEQFF
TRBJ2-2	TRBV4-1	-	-	TGCGCCAGCAGCCAAATGCCGGGGGACACCGGGGAGCTGTTTTTT	CASSQMPGDTGELFF
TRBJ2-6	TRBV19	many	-	TGTGCCAGTAACTCTGGGGCCAACGTCCTGACTTTC	CASNSGANVLTF
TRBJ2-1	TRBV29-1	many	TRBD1	TGCAGCGGACAGGGACCTTACAATGAGCAGTTCTTC	CSGQGPYNEQFF
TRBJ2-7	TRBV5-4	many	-	TGTGCCAGCAGAACCGGGACGGCACTTGCCGAGCAGTACTTC	CASRTGTALAEQYF
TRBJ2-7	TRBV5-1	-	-	TGCGCCAGCAGCTTGGCTTTCGGCAGGAGCTACAAGCAGTACTTC	CASSLAFGRSYKQYF
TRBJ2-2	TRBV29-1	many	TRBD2	TGCAGCGTTGTTTCAGCGGGAGGGAACACCGGGGAGCTGTTTTTT	CSVVSAGGNTGELFF
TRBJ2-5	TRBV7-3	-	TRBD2	TGTGCCAGCACCCTACTAATTAATAACGGACTAGCGGGAGGAGGGCTTCAAGAGACCCAGTACTTC	CASTLLINNGLAGGGLQETQYF
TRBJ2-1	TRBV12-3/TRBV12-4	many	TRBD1	TGTGCCAGCAGTCCCAAGGGGGCCATCTACAATGAGCAGTTCTTC	CASSPKGAIYNEQFF
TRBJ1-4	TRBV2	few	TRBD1	TGTGCCAGCTCAATGGGGGGGACAGTTAATGAAAAACTGTTTTTT	CASSMGGTVNEKLFF
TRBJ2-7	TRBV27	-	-	TGTGCCAGCAGTTTACGAGGGCGCCAACTCTACGAGCAGTACTTC	CASSLRGRQLYEQYF
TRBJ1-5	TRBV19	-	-	TGTGCCAGTAGTACCCGACTTAGACGGCGGATCCCGAATCAGCCCCAGCATTTT	CASSTRLRRRIPNQPQHF
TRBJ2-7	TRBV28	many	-	TGTGCCAGCAGTTTAAACAGCCGTCACCCGTACGAGCAGTACTTC	CASSLNSRHPYEQYF
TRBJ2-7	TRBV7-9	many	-	TGTGCCAGCAGCTTAAATCGGGAGCAGTACTTC	CASSLNREQYF
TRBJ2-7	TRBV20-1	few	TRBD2	TGCAGTGCTAGAGGCCAATCAAAGGGACTAGCAGGAACCTACGAGCAGTACTTC	CSARGQSKGLAGTYEQYF
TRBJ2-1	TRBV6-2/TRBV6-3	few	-	TGTGCCAGCAGTTACGCGGGACCTGAGCAGTTCTTC	CASSYAGPEQFF